The entry that follows covers one T cell receptor (beta chain) sequence. What it recognizes is unknown. This CDR3 has 11 amino acids. Germline CDR1 is DFQATT and CDR2 is SNEGSKA (reference sequence). The V and J ends lost 5 bases and 6 bases respectively, with 10 bases between them. Sequencing relied on immunoSEQ assay v3.0, run at survey level. Sequencing was performed with immunoSEQ multiplex PCR; in TCRdb, only in-frame clones are kept and a portion is missing. The profile shows 17,000 or so clones, 81% of them singletons. The source of the sample is a study of long-term antiretroviral therapy in people with HIV. Study-wide results and caveats: Clonal expansions arising prior to ART prevailed in the repertoire at every time point.

The sequence was collected from a man younger than 45 with HIV. The chain recombines TRBV20-1 with TRBJ1-1; D gene unclear. The material sequenced was unsorted PBMCs, taken roughly 14 months before starting antiretroviral therapy. In nucleotides, the CDR3 is TGCAGTGCTTTGTTTAGCCCTGAAGCTTTCTTT. It yields the protein CSALFSPEAFF.